Shown below are 31 T cell receptor beta chains from a single sample sequenced in a study of cytomegalovirus exposure and HLA in healthy donors. PCR primers comprised 60 Vbeta and 13 Jbeta primers. Libraries were prepared by immunoSEQ multiplex PCR; TCRdb keeps only in-frame clonotypes and omits some of them. The sample shows some 190,000 clones, about 86% of them seen only once. Sequencing was carried out using PBMCs. Every receptor here comes from a woman aged 30 to 39 in good health and CMV-seronegative.

The V and J genes are TRBV5-6 and TRBJ2-3; D not certain. Germline assignment: CDR1 SGHDT and CDR2 YYEEEE. This CDR3 is built from 15 residues. V was clipped by 4 bases and J by 4 bases, with 16 bases between them. CDR3 sequence reads: CASSLRHKFSDTQYF. The CDR3 coding sequence is TGTGCCAGCAGCCTAAGACATAAATTTTCAGATACGCAGTATTTT.

The chain carries TRBV29-1 and TRBJ2-1, with TRBD2 identical over 12 bases. Trimming cost V 8 bases and J 7 bases; bases outside gene matches: 6. The CDR3 spans 13 residues. Germline V gene data show CDR1 as SQVTM and CDR2 as ANQGSEA. CDR3 in amino acids: CSTPGLAGNEQFF. DNA for the CDR3: TGCAGCACTCCAGGACTAGCGGGAAATGAGCAGTTCTTC.

This chain uses TRBV27 with TRBJ1-5; possible D gene TRBD1, 6 bases. The CDR3 has 15 residues. Trimming cost V 6 bases and J 6 bases, with 18 bases left between them. The germline CDR1 and CDR2 sequences are MNHEY and SMNVEV (reference sequence). The CDR3 sequence is CASSATGGAFQPQHF. DNA of the CDR3: TGTGCCAGCAGCGCGACGGGGGGCGCATTTCAGCCCCAGCATTTT.

The V call is TRBV18, the J call TRBJ2-1; 10 nucleotides line up with TRBD2. This CDR3 contains 17 residues. V shed 3 bases, J shed 8 bases, and the junction held 13 bases outside the gene matches. Germline V gives CDR1 KGHSH, CDR2 LQKENI. CDR3 coding DNA: TGTGCCAGCTCACCCCGCCTAGCGGGAGCCGGGTGGGATGAGCAGTTCTTC. Translating it yields CASSPRLAGAGWDEQFF. The full variable domain, completed using reference TRBV18 and TRBJ2-1, is NAGVMQNPRHLVRRRGQEARLRCSPMKGHSHVYWYRQLPEEGLKFMVYLQKENIIDESGMPKERFSAEFPKEGPSILRIQQVVRGDSAAYFCASSPRLAGAGWDEQFFGPGTRLTVL.

The V call is TRBV9, the J call TRBJ2-1; tentatively, D is TRBD2 (5 bases). This CDR3 comprises 15 residues. Germline V gives CDR1 SGDLS, CDR2 YYNGEE. The germline V and J ends were trimmed by 0 bases and 4 bases, with 11 bases remaining between them. The chain's CDR3 is CASSVGPSPYNEQFF. CDR3 DNA: TGTGCCAGCAGCGTAGGCCCTAGCCCGTACAATGAGCAGTTCTTC.

A remark on this clone: The sample contains more than one DNA sequence encoding this CDR3. V gene TRBV5-1 combines with J gene TRBJ2-1; D is ambiguous. Trimming stripped 0 bases from V and 6 bases from J, with 7 bases between. CDR1 is SGHRS and CDR2 is YFSETQ in the germline V gene. The CDR3 totals 13 residues. CDR3 bases: TGCGCCAGCAGCTTGGTTCCCGGCAATGAGCAGTTCTTC. Protein: CASSLVPGNEQFF.

As concerns this clone: An end of the junction differs from the germline gene, which may be a read error. The V gene is TRBV7-9, the J gene TRBJ1-2; tentative D call: TRBD1 (5 bases). Germline CDR1 reads SEHNR; CDR2 reads FQNEAQ (reference sequence). The CDR3 runs to 13 residues. For the CDR3, the DNA is TGTTCCAGCAGTAATGACCCAGGGTTCGGCTACACCTTC. Translation gives CSSSNDPGFGYTF.

The chain is built from TRBV4-1 and TRBJ2-1; TRBD2 agrees at 14 bases. The J segment lost 7 bases and the V segment lost 4 bases, leaving 6 bases of the junction unmatched. This CDR3 contains 16 residues. Germline values: CDR1 MGHRA, CDR2 YSYEKL. The CDR3 coding sequence is TGCGCCAGCAGCCCAAGGACTAGCGGGGGGAGGAATGAGCAGTTCTTC. Residues: CASSPRTSGGRNEQFF.

Concerning this clone: The junction does not match germline at one end; this may be a read error. The chain uses TRBV2 and TRBJ2-1; the match to TRBD1 covers 8 bases. The CDR3 is 15 residues long. CDR1 and CDR2 from the germline V gene are SNHLY and FYNNEI. DNA for the CDR3: TGTGCCAGCATGGAGGAGACAGGGGTCTACAATGAGCGGTTCTTC. This sequence encodes CASMEETGVYNERFF.

This clone has only one observation. The chain combines TRBV6-6 with TRBJ2-7; possibly TRBD1 for D (6 bases). Germline CDR1 MNHNY, CDR2 SVGAGI (reference sequence). The CDR3 runs to 15 residues. Trimming shortened V by 10 bases and J by 0 bases, and 19 bases separated the two germline ends. Written as DNA, the CDR3 is TGTGCCACCCGACTGGACAGATCAACCTCCTACGAGCAGTACTTC. Translated, it gives CATRLDRSTSYEQYF.

The chain is built from TRBV6-5 and TRBJ2-5, with TRBD1 matching 9 bases. The CDR3 runs to 13 residues. Germline assignment: CDR1 MNHEY and CDR2 SVGAGI. Germline trimming cut 8 bases from V and 5 bases from J; bases unmatched to any gene: 6. The CDR3 region is CASPYRGQETQYF. The CDR3 DNA follows: TGTGCCAGCCCTTACAGGGGGCAGGAGACCCAGTACTTC.

This rearrangement joins TRBV7-3 to TRBJ2-7; D perhaps matches TRBD1 (7 bases). This CDR3 has 13 amino acids. Germline CDR1 is SGHTA and CDR2 is FQGTGA. V was cut by 4 bases and J by 11 bases, with 18 bases left in between. This CDR3 reads CASSSQGGGFKYF. CDR3 bases: TGTGCCAGCAGCTCCCAGGGGGGCGGCTTCAAGTACTTC.

This clone was detected only a few times. The chain employs TRBV27 and TRBJ1-2, with TRBD1 identical over 8 bases. V dropped 5 bases and J dropped 7; count of bases not matched to a gene: 9. This CDR3 contains 14 residues. Per germline, CDR1 MNHEY and CDR2 SMNVEV (reference sequence). CDR3 protein: CASSPSLTGVGYTF. CDR3 coding DNA: TGTGCCAGCAGTCCATCCCTGACAGGGGTTGGCTACACCTTC.

The J gene is TRBJ2-2, the V gene TRBV27; possible D gene TRBD1, 6 bases. The CDR3 consists of 17 residues. Germline loops: CDR1 MNHEY, CDR2 SMNVEV (reference sequence). Trimming took off 0 bases at V and 1 base at J, with 12 bases between the two ends. The CDR3 here is CASSLSGWGLNTGELFF. In DNA, the CDR3 is TGTGCCAGCAGTTTATCTGGGTGGGGGCTGAACACCGGGGAGCTGTTTTTT.

CDR3 sequence reads: CASSRGSYEQYF. In nucleotides, the CDR3 is TGTGCCAGCAGCCGCGGCAGCTACGAGCAGTACTTC. This sequence joins TRBV11-3 and TRBJ2-7, with no clear D. Trimming cost V 5 bases and J 3 bases, with 8 bases left between them. In germline, CDR1 is SGHNT, CDR2 YENEEA. The CDR3 sequence is 12 residues long.

This clone came up once. This chain uses TRBV5-6 with TRBJ2-1; D possibly corresponds to TRBD2 (6 bases). The CDR3 is made up of 16 amino acids. CDR1 and CDR2 (germline): SGHDT, YYEEEE. The germline V and J ends were trimmed by 4 bases and 0 bases, with 14 bases remaining between them. The DNA for the CDR3 is TGTGCCAGCAGCGGAGGGACCTCCAGCTCCTACAATGAGCAGTTCTTC. Translating it yields CASSGGTSSSYNEQFF. Supplemented by reference TRBV5-6 and TRBJ2-1, the full variable domain reads DAGVTQSPTHLIKTRGQQVTLRCSPKSGHDTVSWYQQALGQGPQFIFQYYEEEERQRGNFPDRFSGHQFPNYSSELNVNALLLGDSALYLCASSGGTSSSYNEQFFGPGTRLTVL.

The chain recombines TRBV7-2 with TRBJ1-5; D gene uncertain. From germline, CDR1 is SGHTA and CDR2 FQGNSA. V was pared by 2 bases and J by 9 bases, with 11 bases between. CDR3 length: 13 amino acids. DNA of the CDR3: TGTGCCAGCAGCTTATATCGGGTGGGGCCCCAGCATTTT. Its translation: CASSLYRVGPQHF.

This sequence joins TRBV7-8 and TRBJ2-5, with 7 positions matching TRBD1. This CDR3 has 13 amino acids. Germline V gives CDR1 SGHVS, CDR2 FQNEAQ. After removal of 5 bases from V and 3 bases from J, the junction contained 3 bases not matched to a gene. The CDR3 is CASSVGQKETQYF. In DNA form, the CDR3 reads TGTGCCAGCAGCGTGGGACAGAAAGAGACCCAGTACTTC.

The CDR3 spells CASSASGGLAGELFF. CDR3 coding DNA: TGTGCCAGCAGCGCCAGCGGGGGGTTGGCCGGGGAGCTGTTTTTT. This chain joins TRBV11-3 and TRBJ2-2, with 9 positions matching TRBD2. From germline, CDR1 is SGHNT and CDR2 YENEEA. With 5 bases clipped from V and 6 bases from J, the junction kept 7 bases outside the gene matches. The CDR3 covers 15 residues.

This rearrangement joins TRBV11-2 to TRBJ2-1, with D perhaps TRBD1 (7 bases). With 5 bases removed from V and 11 bases from J, the gap between germline ends came to 13 bases. The CDR3 is 12 residues long. Germline lookup yields CDR1 SGHAT and CDR2 FQNNGV. CDR3 sequence: CASSQGGRKQFF. CDR3 bases: TGTGCCAGCAGCCAGGGGGGTCGGAAGCAGTTCTTC.

The chain carries TRBV6-5 and TRBJ2-2, with TRBD1 matching over 8 bases. The CDR3 extends over 16 amino acids. Trimming at V came to 4 bases and at J to 4 bases, leaving 8 bases not matched to a gene. CDR1 and CDR2 from the germline V gene are MNHEY and SVGAGI. Here the CDR3 reads CASSLRMTGATGELFF. The CDR3 DNA reads TGTGCCAGCAGTTTACGGATGACAGGGGCCACCGGGGAGCTGTTTTTT.

The chain joins TRBV28 to TRBJ2-5; D is ambiguous. V was trimmed by 5 bases and J by 2 bases, leaving 15 bases between them. The CDR3 is 15 amino acids. Germline V lookup: CDR1 MDHEN, CDR2 SYDVKM. CDR3 DNA: TGTGCCAGCAGTAAACTTCGGCGGCTACAAGAGACCCAGTACTTC. Protein product: CASSKLRRLQETQYF.

The chain has TRBV2 and TRBJ2-3; the D gene is possibly TRBD2 (5 bases). The CDR3 runs to 14 residues. Germline CDR1 is SNHLY and CDR2 is FYNNEI. Trimming took 4 bases from V and 2 from J, leaving 10 bases between them. The CDR3 region is CASSAGITTDTQYF. Written as DNA, the CDR3 is TGTGCCAGCAGTGCCGGGATTACCACAGATACGCAGTATTTT.

This CDR3 is CASSWDISGANVLTF. The CDR3 DNA follows: TGTGCCAGCAGTTGGGACATCTCTGGGGCCAACGTCCTGACTTTC. J is TRBJ2-6 and V is TRBV2; possible D gene TRBD1, 6 bases. Germline CDR1 is SNHLY and CDR2 is FYNNEI. V lost 5 bases and J 0 bases, leaving 8 bases between the germline ends. CDR3 length: 15 residues.

CDR3 sequence (DNA): TGCGCCAGCAGTGAGAGGACTAGCGGGCCGGAGACCCAGTACTTC. Residues: CASSERTSGPETQYF. V gene TRBV10-1 combines with J gene TRBJ2-5; TRBD2 aligns across 11 bases. The junction had 4 bases not matched to a gene; V was cut back by 2 bases and J by 5 bases. CDR1 WNHNN and CDR2 SYGVQD come from the germline V gene (reference sequence). The CDR3 is 15 amino acids.

This clone appeared once. This sequence joins TRBV6-5 and TRBJ1-3, with D possibly TRBD1 on 6 matching bases. Germline V gives CDR1 MNHEY, CDR2 SVGAGI. CDR3 length equals 16 residues. Between the trimmed V and J ends, which lost 0 bases and 2 bases, there was a span of 11 bases. The CDR3 loop reads CASSYSTRGPGNTIYF. In DNA, the CDR3 is TGTGCCAGCAGTTACTCGACCAGGGGACCTGGAAACACCATATATTTT.

The gene calls are TRBV11-2 and TRBJ2-6, with D unresolved. V shed 1 base and J shed 2 bases, with 15 bases lying between them. The CDR3 sequence is 18 residues long. From germline, CDR1 is SGHAT and CDR2 FQNNGV. CDR3 residues: CASSLGRLSVPGANVLTF. The CDR3 coding sequence is TGTGCCAGCAGCTTAGGTAGACTTTCGGTGCCTGGGGCCAACGTCCTGACTTTC.

This clone has just a few counts. The chain joins TRBV28 to TRBJ1-1, with 7 bases aligning to TRBD1. The CDR3 consists of 15 residues. Germline V CDR1 and CDR2: MDHEN, SYDVKM. J was trimmed by 11 bases and V by 5 bases; bases with no gene match: 17. As DNA, the CDR3 is TGTGCCAGCAGTCTCCCGGACAGGCCTCTTACGGGGGCTTTCTTT. Amino acids: CASSLPDRPLTGAFF.

CDR3 DNA: TGTGCCAGCAAGGCGGACAGGGCGCTCACCTACGAGCAGTACTTC. It codes for CASKADRALTYEQYF. The chain joins TRBV5-4 to TRBJ2-7, with 8 bases identical to TRBD1. With 6 bases clipped from V and 2 bases from J, the junction kept 10 bases outside the gene matches. Per germline, CDR1 SGHNT and CDR2 YYREEE (reference sequence). This CDR3 is 15 amino acids long.

V and J are TRBV28 and TRBJ2-2; 8 positions agree with TRBD1. Unmatched junction bases numbered 2, after V lost 5 bases and J lost 0 bases. Per germline, CDR1 MDHEN and CDR2 SYDVKM. This CDR3 spans 15 amino acids. The CDR3 DNA reads as TGTGCCAGCAGTACACAGGGGGCGAACACCGGGGAGCTGTTTTTT. It codes for CASSTQGANTGELFF.

The chain uses TRBV13 and TRBJ2-7, with 9 nucleotides matching TRBD2. The V gene end was trimmed by 5 bases and the J gene end by 5 bases; junction bases not matched to a gene: 16. CDR1 and CDR2 from the germline V gene are PRHDT and FYEKMQ (reference sequence). The CDR3 has 17 residues. CDR3 residues: CASSNRLGAGGPHEQYF. The CDR3 nucleotides are TGTGCCAGCAGCAACCGACTAGGTGCGGGAGGGCCCCACGAGCAGTACTTC.